The 3 T cell receptor beta chains reported below all come from one sample, sequenced in a study of T cells in Graves' hyperthyroidism and ophthalmopathy. Using RNA transcripts as the source, TCR beta CDR3 regions were amplified. An initial round of RT-PCR targeting the TCR CDR3 relied on the HTBI primer set. TCRdb re-called the multiplex PCR reads through MiXCR, storing one row per CDR3 protein. The sample carries some 650,000 distinct CDR3 sequences, more than 15% recorded once. What was sequenced was blood. Receptor source: a woman aged 40-49 years with Graves' ophthalmopathy.

This chain joins TRBV28 and TRBJ1-5, with 7 nucleotides matching TRBD1. Per the germline V gene, CDR1 is MDHEN and CDR2 is SYDVKM. The CDR3 spans 14 residues. V lost 2 bases and J lost 6; bases outside the gene matches: 4. Here the CDR3 DNA reads TGTGCCAGCAGTTTAACGCAGGGGGGTCAGCCCCAGCATTTT. Its translation: CASSLTQGGQPQHF.

This clonotype showed up many times. The chain combines TRBV2 with TRBJ2-1; 11 bases align to TRBD2. With 8 bases clipped from V and 4 bases from J, the junction kept 4 bases outside the gene matches. CDR1 is SNHLY, CDR2 FYNNEI, per germline. This CDR3 is built from 14 residues. CDR3 region: CASGGLAVYNEQFF. The CDR3 coding sequence is TGTGCCAGCGGGGGACTAGCGGTTTACAATGAGCAGTTCTTC.

This clonotype occurred many times. V gene TRBV6-1 combines with J gene TRBJ2-7; 9 bases are a match to TRBD1. Germline V gives CDR1 MNHNS, CDR2 SASEGT. V was clipped by 6 bases and J by 0 bases; unmatched bases: 12. This CDR3 is 17 amino acids long. The CDR3 DNA sequence: TGTGCCAGCAGATCCCGACGGGACAGGGTTTACTCCTACGAGCAGTACTTC. Its translation is CASRSRRDRVYSYEQYF.